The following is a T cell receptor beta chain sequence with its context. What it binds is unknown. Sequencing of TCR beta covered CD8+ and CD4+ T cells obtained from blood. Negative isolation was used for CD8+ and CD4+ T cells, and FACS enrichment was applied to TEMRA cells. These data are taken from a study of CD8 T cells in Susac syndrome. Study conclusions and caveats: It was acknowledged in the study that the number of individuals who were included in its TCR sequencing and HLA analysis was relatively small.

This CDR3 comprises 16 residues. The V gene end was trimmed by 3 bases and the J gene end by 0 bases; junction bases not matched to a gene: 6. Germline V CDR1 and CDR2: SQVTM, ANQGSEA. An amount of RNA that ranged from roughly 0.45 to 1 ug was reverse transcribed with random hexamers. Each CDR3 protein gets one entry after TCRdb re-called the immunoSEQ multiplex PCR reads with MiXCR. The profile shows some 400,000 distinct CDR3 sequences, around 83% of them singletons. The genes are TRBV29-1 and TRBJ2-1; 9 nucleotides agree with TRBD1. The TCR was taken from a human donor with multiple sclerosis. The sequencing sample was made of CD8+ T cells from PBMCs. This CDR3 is CSVDEWDRDSYNEQFF. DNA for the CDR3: TGCAGCGTTGATGAGTGGGACAGGGACTCCTACAATGAGCAGTTCTTC.